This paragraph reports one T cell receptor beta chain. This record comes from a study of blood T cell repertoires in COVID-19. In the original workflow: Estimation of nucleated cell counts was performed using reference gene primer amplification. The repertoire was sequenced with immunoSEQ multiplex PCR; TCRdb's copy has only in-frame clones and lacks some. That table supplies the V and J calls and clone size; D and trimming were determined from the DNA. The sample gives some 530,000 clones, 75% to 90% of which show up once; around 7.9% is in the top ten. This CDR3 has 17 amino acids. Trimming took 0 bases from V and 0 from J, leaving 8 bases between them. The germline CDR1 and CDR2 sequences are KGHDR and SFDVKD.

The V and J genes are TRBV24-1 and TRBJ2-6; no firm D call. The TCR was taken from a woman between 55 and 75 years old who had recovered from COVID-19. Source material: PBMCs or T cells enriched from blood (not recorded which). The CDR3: CATSDLPGNSGANVLTF. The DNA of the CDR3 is TGTGCCACCAGTGATTTGCCAGGTAACTCTGGGGCCAACGTCCTGACTTTC.